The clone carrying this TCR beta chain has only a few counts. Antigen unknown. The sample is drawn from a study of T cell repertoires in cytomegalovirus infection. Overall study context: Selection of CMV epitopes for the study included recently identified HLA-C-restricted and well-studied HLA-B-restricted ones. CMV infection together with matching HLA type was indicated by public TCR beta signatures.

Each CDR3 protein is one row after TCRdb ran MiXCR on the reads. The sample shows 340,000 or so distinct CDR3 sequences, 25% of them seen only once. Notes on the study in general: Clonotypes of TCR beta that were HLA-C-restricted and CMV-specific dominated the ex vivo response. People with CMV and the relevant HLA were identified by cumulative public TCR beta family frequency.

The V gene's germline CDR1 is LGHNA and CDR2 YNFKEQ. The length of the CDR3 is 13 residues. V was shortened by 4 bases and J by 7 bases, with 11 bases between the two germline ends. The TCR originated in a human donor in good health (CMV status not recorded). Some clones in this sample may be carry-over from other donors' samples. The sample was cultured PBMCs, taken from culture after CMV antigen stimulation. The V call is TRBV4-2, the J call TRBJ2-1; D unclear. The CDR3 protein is CASSRIPDNEQFF. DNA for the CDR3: TGTGCCAGCAGCCGAATCCCCGATAATGAGCAGTTCTTC.